The 25 T cell receptor beta chains reported below all come from one sample, sequenced in a study of shared clonotypes between healthy human individuals (dated by TCRdb to 2018 to 2021). The method was the immunoSEQ multiplex PCR assay. Drawn from immuneACCESS, this table holds only the in-frame rearrangements with V and J called that TCRdb kept. Clones are partly lost; checked studies trace under half to an unresolved V gene and leave the rest unexplained. This sample comprises approximately 1,500,000 clones, over 95% of them detected only once. Of the sample, about 1.2% is held by the ten largest clones. The sequencing sample was made of naive CD4+ T cells sorted from blood. What the cell subset or site label conveys for this sample: CD45RA+ positively selected. Every receptor here comes from a man between 25 and 39 years old in good health.

The rearrangement joins TRBV7-6 to TRBJ2-1; 9 positions match TRBD1. V was clipped by 5 bases and J by 0 bases; unmatched bases: 17. Germline CDR1 and CDR2: SGHVS and FNYEAQ. The CDR3 has 20 amino acids. This CDR3 is CASSRPRQGDNPGSYNEQFF. In nucleotides, the CDR3 is TGTGCCAGCAGCCGACCTCGACAGGGGGATAACCCGGGCTCCTACAATGAGCAGTTCTTC.

Note on this clone: The same CDR3 also results from other DNA sequences found in this sample. The rearrangement joins TRBV18 to TRBJ2-7; TRBD2 matches 11 bases. CDR1 KGHSH and CDR2 LQKENI come from the germline V gene. Germline trimming cut 3 bases from V and 2 bases from J; bases unmatched to any gene: 3. The CDR3 contains 15 residues. The CDR3 region has the DNA TGTGCCAGCTCACCGGGGACTAGCGGAACCTACGAGCAGTACTTC. This translates into CASSPGTSGTYEQYF.

This clone came up once. The chain carries TRBV6-1 and TRBJ2-3; D is unclear. Germline V gene data show CDR1 as MNHNS and CDR2 as SASEGT. V was trimmed by 2 bases and J by 0 bases, leaving 9 bases between them. There are 15 residues in the CDR3. The CDR3 region is CASSEISTSTDTQYF. The CDR3 nucleotides read TGTGCCAGCAGTGAAATCAGTACTAGCACAGATACGCAGTATTTT.

The chain joins TRBV9 to TRBJ2-3; 9 bases map to TRBD2. Trimming cost V 3 bases and J 5 bases; bases outside gene matches: 7. Germline V lookup: CDR1 SGDLS, CDR2 YYNGEE. CDR3 length equals 15 residues. The CDR3 nucleotides read TGTGCCAGCAGCGCATTAGCGGGAGCGGAAGATACGCAGTATTTT. It encodes CASSALAGAEDTQYF.

This sequence joins TRBV5-1 and TRBJ1-3, with TRBD1 identical over 9 bases. The CDR3 is 17 residues long. The germline gives CDR1 SGHRS, CDR2 YFSETQ. V lost 4 bases to trimming and J lost 0 bases; unmatched junction nucleotides: 8. The DNA for the CDR3 is TGCGCCAGCAGCACCGGACAGGGGAAAATCTCTGGAAACACCATATATTTT. Amino acid sequence: CASSTGQGKISGNTIYF.

The genes are TRBV6-5 and TRBJ2-7; a weak D match, TRBD2 (6 bases). This CDR3 is 11 amino acids long. Trimming stripped 3 bases from V and 11 bases from J, with 11 bases between. The V gene's germline CDR1 is MNHEY and CDR2 SVGAGI. CDR3 protein: CASSYTGVEYF. The CDR3 DNA is TGTGCCAGCAGTTATACGGGAGTAGAGTACTTC.

In regard to this clone: Other DNA sequences within the sample encode an identical CDR3. This chain connects TRBV5-1 to TRBJ2-2; D is unresolved. The germline V gene encodes CDR1 SGHRS and CDR2 YFSETQ. The V end was cut by 1 base, the J end by 5 bases, with 6 bases between. The CDR3 runs 13 residues. The CDR3 DNA follows: TGCGCCAGCAGCTTGAAGACAACCGGGGAGCTGTTTTTT. Its protein product is CASSLKTTGELFF.

This clone appeared a few times. The gene calls are TRBV5-4 and TRBJ1-2, with D unclear. Trimming left V 0 bases short and J 2 bases short, with 5 bases between. From germline, CDR1 is SGHNT and CDR2 YYREEE (reference sequence). The CDR3 spans 13 residues. In nucleotides, the CDR3 is TGTGCCAGCAGCTTGGGCTCGAACTATGGCTACACCTTC. The encoded protein is CASSLGSNYGYTF.

This rearrangement joins TRBV6-5 to TRBJ1-2; TRBD1 agrees at 9 bases. This CDR3 spans 13 amino acids. The germline V gene encodes CDR1 MNHEY and CDR2 SVGAGI. Unmatched junction bases numbered 5, after V lost 6 bases and J lost 6 bases. CDR3 nucleotide sequence: TGTGCCAGCAGGCGACAGGGGGTAGATGGCTACACCTTC. Protein sequence: CASRRQGVDGYTF.

V and J are TRBV6-1 and TRBJ2-7; D unclear. The V end was cut by 3 bases, the J end by 7 bases, with 13 bases between. The CDR3 runs to 13 residues. Germline lookup yields CDR1 MNHNS and CDR2 SASEGT. The CDR3 sequence is CASSDPPTREQYF. In DNA form, the CDR3 reads TGTGCCAGCAGTGATCCCCCAACGAGAGAGCAGTACTTC.

The chain employs TRBV9 and TRBJ2-1, with D hard to call. The CDR3 consists of 15 residues. The V and J ends lost 0 bases and 0 bases respectively, with 7 bases between them. Germline assignment: CDR1 SGDLS and CDR2 YYNGEE. The CDR3 DNA reads TGTGCCAGCAGCGTAGGCTACCGCTCCTACAATGAGCAGTTCTTC. This gives the protein CASSVGYRSYNEQFF.

The chain carries TRBV9 and TRBJ2-2; the D is unclear. Per germline, CDR1 SGDLS and CDR2 YYNGEE. This CDR3 comprises 14 residues. Trimming cost V 7 bases and J 6 bases, with 16 bases left between them. The chain's CDR3 is CASRLDPSPGELFF. The CDR3 nucleotides read TGTGCCAGCCGCCTAGACCCTAGTCCCGGGGAGCTGTTTTTT.

The CDR3 sequence is CASSLSGRGNSDTQYF. The CDR3 region has the DNA TGCGCCAGCAGCTTGTCGGGCAGGGGGAATTCAGATACGCAGTATTTT. The rearrangement links TRBV5-1 to TRBJ2-3, with 7 bases matching TRBD1. The CDR3 is 16 amino acids. V gave up 1 base and J gave up 4 bases; unmatched junction bases: 9. The V gene's germline CDR1 is SGHRS and CDR2 YFSETQ.

The rearrangement uses TRBV29-1 and TRBJ1-1; D ambiguous. Germline V gene lookup returns CDR1 SQVTM and CDR2 ANQGSEA. This CDR3 has 10 amino acids. Trimming took 7 bases from V and 7 from J, leaving 10 bases between them. In DNA form, the CDR3 reads TGCAGCGGCGTCATCGTTGAAGCTTTCTTT. It translates to CSGVIVEAFF.

V and J are TRBV12-2 and TRBJ2-5; TRBD1 is the table's D call and was not checked against the DNA. TRBV12-2 has pseudogene status. The CDR3 spans 19 residues. The CDR3 sequence is CASRQGEPGHREEQETQYF. CDR3 nucleotides: TGTGCAAGTCGACAAGGTGAACCGGGACACAGGGAAGAACAAGAGACCCAGTACTTC.

This chain connects TRBV15 to TRBJ2-1, with a tentative D call TRBD2 (5 bases). This CDR3 spans 13 amino acids. V was cut by 1 base and J by 8 bases, with 9 bases left in between. CDR1 is LNHNV and CDR2 is YYDKDF in the germline V gene (reference sequence). The CDR3 protein is CATSRGRDYEQFF. CDR3 in DNA: TGTGCCACCAGCAGAGGTCGGGATTATGAGCAGTTCTTC.

This clone was observed a handful of times. The V gene is TRBV27, the J gene TRBJ1-2; possibly TRBD1 for D (6 bases). Trimming pared 4 bases from V and 8 bases from J, leaving 14 bases between. The CDR3 runs 13 residues. CDR1 and CDR2 (germline): MNHEY, SMNVEV (reference sequence). The CDR3 protein is CASSYREAQGYTF. The CDR3, as DNA: TGTGCCAGCAGTTACAGGGAGGCGCAGGGCTACACCTTC.

The J gene is TRBJ1-5, the V gene TRBV11-2; D remains unclear. The V end lost 5 bases, the J end lost 4 bases, and 6 bases lay between the germline ends. This CDR3 comprises 12 residues. Germline V gives CDR1 SGHAT, CDR2 FQNNGV. The CDR3 is CASSRENQPQHF. The CDR3, as DNA: TGTGCCAGCAGCCGAGAGAATCAGCCCCAGCATTTT.

The sample holds one count of this clone. The chain combines TRBV27 with TRBJ2-1; 8 bases align to TRBD2. Per the germline V gene, CDR1 is MNHEY and CDR2 is SMNVEV (reference sequence). J lost 8 bases, V lost 1 base, and 13 bases had no gene match. The CDR3 has 17 residues. The CDR3 loop is CASSLYFSGKASDEQFF. Here the CDR3 DNA reads TGTGCCAGCAGTTTATACTTTAGCGGGAAGGCATCCGATGAGCAGTTCTTC.

J is TRBJ1-2 and V is TRBV28; tentative D call: TRBD1 (6 bases). Trimming removed 5 bases from V and 8 bases from J, with 15 bases in between. The V gene's germline CDR1 is MDHEN and CDR2 SYDVKM. The CDR3 sequence is 13 residues long. The CDR3 coding sequence is TGTGCCAGCAGTCGACTGCAGGGGAGCGGCTACACCTTC. Its translation: CASSRLQGSGYTF.

The chain is built from TRBV9 and TRBJ2-1; D is unclear. V was trimmed by 4 bases and J by 1 base, leaving 12 bases between them. The V gene's germline CDR1 is SGDLS and CDR2 YYNGEE. This CDR3 spans 15 amino acids. CDR3 DNA: TGTGCCAGCAGCCGACAAAGTGGGTCCTACAATGAGCAGTTCTTC. As protein: CASSRQSGSYNEQFF.

The chain recombines TRBV5-6 with TRBJ1-5, with unresolved D. There are 17 residues in the CDR3. Per germline, CDR1 SGHDT and CDR2 YYEEEE. The ends were cut back, 4 bases at V and 0 bases at J, with 17 bases in the middle. CDR3 DNA: TGTGCCAGCAGCATCTACCGTCATCAGGCTAGCAATCAGCCCCAGCATTTT. Its translation is CASSIYRHQASNQPQHF.

In DNA, the CDR3 is TGTGCCAGCATCGGGGGCCATCGCACCCCAGTGCAAGAGACCCAGTACTTC. Its protein product is CASIGGHRTPVQETQYF. V is TRBV27 and J is TRBJ2-5; D might be TRBD1 or TRBD2, each matching 6 bases. The length of the CDR3 is 17 residues. Between the trimmed V and J ends, which lost 7 bases and 2 bases, there was a span of 23 bases. Germline V CDR1 and CDR2: MNHEY, SMNVEV (reference sequence).

The V and J genes are TRBV7-9 and TRBJ2-2, with D perhaps TRBD1 (5 bases). Germline values: CDR1 SEHNR, CDR2 FQNEAQ (reference sequence). There are 15 residues in the CDR3. Trimming stripped 2 bases from V and 3 bases from J, with 10 bases between. The CDR3 region is CASSLLQGYTGELFF. As DNA, the CDR3 is TGTGCCAGCAGCTTACTCCAGGGTTACACCGGGGAGCTGTTTTTT.

The chain is built from TRBV6-5 and TRBJ1-1; D is possibly TRBD1 (6 bases). The CDR3 has 12 residues. Germline lookup yields CDR1 MNHEY and CDR2 SVGAGI. Deletions cut 4 bases from V and 10 bases from J, with 13 bases between. For the CDR3, the DNA is TGTGCCAGCAGTTCCTTGGGACAAGCAGCTTTCTTT. This encodes CASSSLGQAAFF.